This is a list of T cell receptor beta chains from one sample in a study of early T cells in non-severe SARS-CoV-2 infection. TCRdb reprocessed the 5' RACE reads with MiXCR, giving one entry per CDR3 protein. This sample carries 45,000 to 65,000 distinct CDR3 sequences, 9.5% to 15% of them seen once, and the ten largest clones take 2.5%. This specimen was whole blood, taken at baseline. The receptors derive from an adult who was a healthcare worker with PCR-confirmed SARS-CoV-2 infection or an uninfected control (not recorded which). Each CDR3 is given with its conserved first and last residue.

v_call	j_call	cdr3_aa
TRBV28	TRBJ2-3	CASSLGGSGTDTQYF
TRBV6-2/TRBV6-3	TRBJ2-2	CASHPTGGRTGELFF
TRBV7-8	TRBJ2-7	CASSLAPRGGLVYEQYF
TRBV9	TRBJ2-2	CASSADKPGAGELFF
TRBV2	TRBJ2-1	CASSEGVGNYNEQFF
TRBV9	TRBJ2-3	CASSRTTGVADTQYF
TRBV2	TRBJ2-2	CASSLARTPTGELFF
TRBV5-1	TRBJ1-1	CASSLQTGAEAFF
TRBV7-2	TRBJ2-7	CASSLTAGLAAYEQYF
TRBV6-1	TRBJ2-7	CASRPAGVTYEQYF
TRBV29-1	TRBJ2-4	CSLRDSAKNIQYF
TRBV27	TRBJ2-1	CASSERTGTRANEQFF
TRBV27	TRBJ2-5	CASNRLGGETQYF